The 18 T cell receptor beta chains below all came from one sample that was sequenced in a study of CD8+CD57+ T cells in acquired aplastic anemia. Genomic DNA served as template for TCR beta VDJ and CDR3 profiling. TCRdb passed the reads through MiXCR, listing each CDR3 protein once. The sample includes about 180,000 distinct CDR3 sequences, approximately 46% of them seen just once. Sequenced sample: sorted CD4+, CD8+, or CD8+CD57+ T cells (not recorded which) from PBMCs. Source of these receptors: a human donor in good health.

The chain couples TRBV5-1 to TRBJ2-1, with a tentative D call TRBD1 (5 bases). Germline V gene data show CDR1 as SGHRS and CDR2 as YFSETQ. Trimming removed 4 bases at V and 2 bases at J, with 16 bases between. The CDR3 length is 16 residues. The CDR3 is CASSPQGVGTYNEQFF. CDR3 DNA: TGCGCCAGCAGCCCCCAAGGGGTCGGAACCTACAATGAGCAGTTCTTC. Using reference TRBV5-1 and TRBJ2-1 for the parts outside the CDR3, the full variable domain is KAGVTQTPRYLIKTRGQQVTLSCSPISGHRSVSWYQQTPGQGLQFLFEYFSETQRNKGNFPGRFSGRQFSNSRSEMNVSTLELGDSALYLCASSPQGVGTYNEQFFGPGTRLTVL.

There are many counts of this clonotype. The CDR3 bases are TGCAGTGCTAGAGATCCCCGGACAGGGACCTACGAGCAGTACTTC. Residues: CSARDPRTGTYEQYF. The chain is built from TRBV20-1 and TRBJ2-7; 8 positions agree with TRBD1. The CDR3 has 15 residues. Germline CDR1 is DFQATT and CDR2 is SNEGSKA (reference sequence). V trimming: 0 bases; J trimming: 2 bases; junction bases outside the gene matches: 6.

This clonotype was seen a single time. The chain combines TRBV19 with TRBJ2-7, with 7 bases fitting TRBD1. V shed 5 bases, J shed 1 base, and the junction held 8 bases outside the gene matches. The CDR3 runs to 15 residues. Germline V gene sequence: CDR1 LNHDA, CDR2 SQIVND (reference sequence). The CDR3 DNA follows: TGTGCCAGTAGTCCTCGACAGGGAGTGTCCTACGAGCAGTACTTC. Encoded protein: CASSPRQGVSYEQYF.

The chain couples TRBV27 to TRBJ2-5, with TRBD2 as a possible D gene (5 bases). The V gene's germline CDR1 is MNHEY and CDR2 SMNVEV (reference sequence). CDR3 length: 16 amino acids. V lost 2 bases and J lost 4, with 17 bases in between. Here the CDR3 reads CASSLSGEYSRETQYF. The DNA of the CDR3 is TGTGCCAGCAGTTTAAGCGGAGAGTACTCCAGAGAGACCCAGTACTTC.

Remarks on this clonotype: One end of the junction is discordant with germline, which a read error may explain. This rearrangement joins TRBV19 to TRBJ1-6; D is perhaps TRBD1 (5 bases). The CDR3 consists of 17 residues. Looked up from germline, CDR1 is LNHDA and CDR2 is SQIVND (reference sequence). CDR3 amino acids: CASSIRTSTMRNSPLHF. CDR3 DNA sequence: TGTGCCAGCAGTATTAGGACAAGTACGATGCGCAATTCACCCCTCCACTTT. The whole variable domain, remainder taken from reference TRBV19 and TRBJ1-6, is DGGITQSPKYLFRKEGQNVTLSCEQNLNHDAMYWYRQDPGQGLRLIYYSQIVNDFQKGDIAEGYSVSREKKESFPLTVTSAQKNPTAFYLCASSIRTSTMRNSPLHFGNGTRLTVT.

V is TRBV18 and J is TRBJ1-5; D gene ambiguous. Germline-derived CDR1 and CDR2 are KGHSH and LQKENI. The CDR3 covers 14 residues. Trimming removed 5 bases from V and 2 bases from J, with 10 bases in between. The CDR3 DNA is TGTGCCAGCTCAAAAGGTTGGGGCAATCAGCCCCAGCATTTT. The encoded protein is CASSKGWGNQPQHF. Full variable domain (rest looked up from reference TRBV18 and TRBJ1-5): NAGVMQNPRHLVRRRGQEARLRCSPMKGHSHVYWYRQLPEEGLKFMVYLQKENIIDESGMPKERFSAEFPKEGPSILRIQQVVRGDSAAYFCASSKGWGNQPQHFGDGTRLSIL.

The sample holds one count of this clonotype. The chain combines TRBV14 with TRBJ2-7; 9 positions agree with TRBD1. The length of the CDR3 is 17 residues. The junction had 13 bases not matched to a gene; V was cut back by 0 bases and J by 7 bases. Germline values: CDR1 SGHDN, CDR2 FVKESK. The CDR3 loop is CASSQEGVRDRVREQYF. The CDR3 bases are TGTGCCAGCAGCCAAGAAGGGGTCCGGGACAGGGTTCGGGAGCAGTACTTC.

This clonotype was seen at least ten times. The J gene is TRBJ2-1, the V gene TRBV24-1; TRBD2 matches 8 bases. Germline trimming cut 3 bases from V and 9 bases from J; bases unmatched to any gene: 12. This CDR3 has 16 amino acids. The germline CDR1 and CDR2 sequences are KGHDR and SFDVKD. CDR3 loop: CATSDPRAGVGGEQFF. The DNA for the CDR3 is TGTGCCACCAGTGATCCGCGAGCGGGAGTTGGGGGTGAGCAGTTCTTC.

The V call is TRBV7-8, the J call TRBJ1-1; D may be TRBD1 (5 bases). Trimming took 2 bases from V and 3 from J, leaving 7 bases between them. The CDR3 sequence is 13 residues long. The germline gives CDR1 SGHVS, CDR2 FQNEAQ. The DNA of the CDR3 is TGTGCCAGCAGCTTACAGGGCCACACTGAAGCTTTCTTT. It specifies CASSLQGHTEAFF.

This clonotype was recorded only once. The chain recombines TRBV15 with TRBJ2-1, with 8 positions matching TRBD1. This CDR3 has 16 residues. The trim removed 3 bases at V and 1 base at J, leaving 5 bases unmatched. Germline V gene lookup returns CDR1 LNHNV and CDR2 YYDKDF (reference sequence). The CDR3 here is CATSSVGQGSYNEQFF. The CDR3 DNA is TGTGCCACCAGCAGCGTAGGACAGGGATCCTACAATGAGCAGTTCTTC.

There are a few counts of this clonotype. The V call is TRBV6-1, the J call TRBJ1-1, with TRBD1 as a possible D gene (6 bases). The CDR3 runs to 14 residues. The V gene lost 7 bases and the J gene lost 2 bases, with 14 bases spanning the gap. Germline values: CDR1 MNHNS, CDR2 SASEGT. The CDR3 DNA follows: TGTGCCAGCAAAGGGTACAGGGATAACACTGAAGCTTTCTTT. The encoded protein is CASKGYRDNTEAFF.

The CDR3 here is CASSPKQFDSNQPQHF. The CDR3 DNA sequence: TGTGCCAGCAGTCCAAAACAGTTCGATAGCAATCAGCCCCAGCATTTT. The chain joins TRBV12-3 or TRBV12-4 to TRBJ1-5; D is ambiguous. The CDR3 is 16 residues long. The ends were cut back, 5 bases at V and 0 bases at J, with 14 bases in the middle.

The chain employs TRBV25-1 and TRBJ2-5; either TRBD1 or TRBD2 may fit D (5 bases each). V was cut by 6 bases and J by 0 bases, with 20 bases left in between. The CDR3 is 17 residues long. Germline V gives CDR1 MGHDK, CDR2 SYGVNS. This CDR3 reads CASSFKGRGFDQETQYF. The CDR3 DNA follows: TGTGCCAGCAGCTTCAAGGGACGGGGTTTCGACCAAGAGACCCAGTACTTC.

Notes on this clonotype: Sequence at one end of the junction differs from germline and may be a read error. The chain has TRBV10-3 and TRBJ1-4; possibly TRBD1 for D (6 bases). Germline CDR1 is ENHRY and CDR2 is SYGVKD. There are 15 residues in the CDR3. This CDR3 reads CASSRGGLGNEKLFF. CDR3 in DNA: TGTGCCAGCAGTAGGGGGGGACTTGGTAATGAAAAACTGTTTTTT.

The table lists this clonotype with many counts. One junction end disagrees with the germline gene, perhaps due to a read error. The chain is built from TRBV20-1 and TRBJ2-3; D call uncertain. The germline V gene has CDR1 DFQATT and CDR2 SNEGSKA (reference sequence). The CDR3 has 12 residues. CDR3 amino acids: CSPSSIPDTQYF. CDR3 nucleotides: TGCAGTCCTAGTAGCATCCCAGATACGCAGTATTTT.

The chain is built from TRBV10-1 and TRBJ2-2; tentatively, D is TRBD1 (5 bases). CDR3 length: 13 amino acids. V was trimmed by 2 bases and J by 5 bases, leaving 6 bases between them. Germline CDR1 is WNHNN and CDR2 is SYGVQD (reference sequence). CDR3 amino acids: CASSEGATGELFF. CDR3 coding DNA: TGCGCCAGCAGTGAGGGGGCTACCGGGGAGCTGTTTTTT.

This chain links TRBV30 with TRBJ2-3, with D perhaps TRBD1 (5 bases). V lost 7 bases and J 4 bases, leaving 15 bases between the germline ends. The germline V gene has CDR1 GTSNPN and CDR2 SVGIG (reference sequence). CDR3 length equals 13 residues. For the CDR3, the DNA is TGTGCCTTAGGGCAGGGCCCCGCAGATACGCAGTATTTT. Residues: CALGQGPADTQYF.

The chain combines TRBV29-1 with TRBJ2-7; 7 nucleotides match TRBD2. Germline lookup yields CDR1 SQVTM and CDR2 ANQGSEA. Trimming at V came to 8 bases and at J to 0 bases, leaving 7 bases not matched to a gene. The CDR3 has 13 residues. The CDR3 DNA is TGCAGCTTTACGGGAGGCATCTCCTACGAGCAGTACTTC. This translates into CSFTGGISYEQYF.